The subject of this entry is one T cell receptor beta chain. Its cognate antigen is unknown. V lost 10 bases and J 8 bases, leaving 20 bases between the germline ends. Germline loops: CDR1 SGHTA, CDR2 FQGNSA. The CDR3 runs 14 residues. The protocol was immunoSEQ multiplex PCR, while the TCRdb copy is restricted to in-frame clones and leaves out a portion. The sample includes about 53,000 clones, almost 85% seen only once; the top ten take 4.5% to 5.5%. The record originates from a study of OX40 agonist ivuxolimab in advanced cancers. Regarding the study as a whole: Specificity for antigen went undetermined in the expanded peripheral T cells.

The clonotype originates from an adult with an advanced solid tumor such as melanoma, head and neck, liver or kidney cancer. Sequencing was performed on CD4+ or CD8+ T cells sorted from blood, taken in a trial of the OX40 agonist ivuxolimab. This chain joins TRBV7-2 and TRBJ1-4; no definite D call. CDR3 in amino acids: CATSPGLLEEKLFF. The CDR3 DNA follows: TGTGCCACCTCCCCGGGTCTTCTTGAGGAAAAACTGTTTTTT.